The 17 T cell receptor beta chains given below trace back to one sample, sequenced in a study of shared clonotypes between healthy human individuals. Naive CD8 cells lacked CD45RO and underwent positive selection for CCR7, leaving out terminally differentiated effector memory CD45RA+ cells. Assay used: immunoSEQ multiplex PCR; TCRdb lists only in-frame clones, some missing. The data show millions of clones, 85% to 95% seen once. The sample consisted of naive CD8+ T cells sorted from blood. These receptors were obtained from a man in his late teens or twenties in good health.

The CDR3 coding sequence is TGTGCCAGCAGTGAATCGGGGGGAGACGGTGGCTACACCTTC. Protein product: CASSESGGDGGYTF. V and J are TRBV25-1 and TRBJ1-2, with D tentatively TRBD1 (5 bases). V was trimmed by 1 base and J by 7 bases, leaving 13 bases between them. The CDR3 contains 14 residues. The germline gives CDR1 MGHDK, CDR2 SYGVNS.

The V and J genes are TRBV10-2 and TRBJ2-7; 9 bases line up with TRBD1. Per germline, CDR1 WSHSY and CDR2 SAAADI. The CDR3 has 14 amino acids. With V trimmed by 4 bases and J by 3 bases, 4 bases remained unmatched. The CDR3 nucleotides are TGCGCCAGCAGTGTGGGGACAGGGCTCTACGAGCAGTACTTC. This sequence encodes CASSVGTGLYEQYF.

This chain connects TRBV30 to TRBJ2-7; 9 bases match TRBD1. This CDR3 is 14 amino acids long. CDR1 and CDR2 from the germline V gene are GTSNPN and SVGIG (reference sequence). V dropped 3 bases and J dropped 4; count of bases not matched to a gene: 7. CDR3: CAWSVQGADYEQYF. In DNA form, the CDR3 reads TGTGCCTGGAGCGTACAGGGGGCTGATTACGAGCAGTACTTC.

The CDR3 region has the DNA TGCAGCGGGCGACAGGCTTATGACAATGAGCAGTTCTTC. This encodes CSGRQAYDNEQFF. The chain carries TRBV29-1 and TRBJ2-1; D might be TRBD1 (6 bases). Germline lookup yields CDR1 SQVTM and CDR2 ANQGSEA. V shed 7 bases and J shed 5 bases, with 15 bases lying between them. There are 13 residues in the CDR3.

The chain uses TRBV28 and TRBJ2-5; D may be TRBD1 (5 bases). The CDR3 totals 15 residues. V lost 7 bases and J 1 base, leaving 16 bases between the germline ends. Germline CDR1 is MDHEN and CDR2 is SYDVKM. The CDR3: CASTHRQPFQETQYF. As DNA, the CDR3 is TGTGCCAGCACCCACAGACAGCCGTTCCAAGAGACCCAGTACTTC.

This rearrangement joins TRBV5-1 to TRBJ2-7, with 7 positions matching TRBD1. The germline CDR1 and CDR2 sequences are SGHRS and YFSETQ. This CDR3 comprises 15 residues. The V and J ends lost 0 bases and 3 bases, in that order; junction bases with no gene match: 6. CDR3 sequence reads: CASSLDGTDLYEQYF. CDR3 bases: TGCGCCAGCAGCTTGGATGGGACAGATCTCTACGAGCAGTACTTC.

V is TRBV7-9 and J is TRBJ2-1, with a tentative D call TRBD2 (6 bases). The CDR3 spans 14 residues. With 6 bases removed from V and 2 bases from J, the gap between germline ends came to 11 bases. CDR1 is SEHNR, CDR2 FQNEAQ, per germline (reference sequence). The CDR3, as DNA: TGTGCCAGCAGTTCGGGGGACCCCTACAATGAGCAGTTCTTC. Protein sequence: CASSSGDPYNEQFF.

The chain combines TRBV11-2 with TRBJ1-2; perhaps TRBD1 as D (6 bases). CDR3 size: 15 residues. The germline CDR1 and CDR2 sequences are SGHAT and FQNNGV. V was trimmed by 5 bases and J by 2 bases, leaving 15 bases between them. Here the CDR3 DNA reads TGTGCCAGCAGCCCTGGCAGGGGTGAAAACTATGGCTACACCTTC. Its protein product is CASSPGRGENYGYTF.

This clone is a singleton in its sample. The chain recombines TRBV4-3 with TRBJ2-7; 7 nucleotides agree with TRBD2. V gave up 4 bases and J gave up 2 bases; unmatched junction bases: 8. The CDR3 is 15 amino acids. In germline, CDR1 is LGHNA, CDR2 YSLEER. Here the CDR3 DNA reads TGCGCCAGCAGCCCGTATAGCGGGTCCCCCTACGAGCAGTACTTC. It yields the protein CASSPYSGSPYEQYF.

DNA of the CDR3: TGTGCCAGCAGCCCCAACCCCCTCGAGCAGTACTTC. It codes for CASSPNPLEQYF. This rearrangement joins TRBV6-6 to TRBJ2-7, with unresolved D. This CDR3 contains 12 residues. V lost 6 bases to trimming and J lost 6 bases, with 12 bases between them. From germline, CDR1 is MNHNY and CDR2 SVGAGI (reference sequence).

The sample holds one count of this clone. Other DNA sequences of this sample code for an identical CDR3. This chain uses TRBV5-6 with TRBJ1-2; D uncertain. Germline V gives CDR1 SGHDT, CDR2 YYEEEE. V shed 4 bases and J shed 3 bases, with 7 bases lying between them. This CDR3 has 12 residues. The CDR3 here is CASSAADYGYTF. The CDR3 nucleotides read TGTGCCAGCAGCGCGGCAGACTATGGCTACACCTTC.

The CDR3 DNA reads as TGCGCCAGCAGCCAAGATGGGGGGGCGCTGGGCGAGCAGTACTTC. Translation: CASSQDGGALGEQYF. The genes are TRBV4-3 and TRBJ2-7; D perhaps matches TRBD2 (7 bases). CDR3 size: 15 residues. Germline V gene data show CDR1 as LGHNA and CDR2 as YSLEER. V lost 0 bases and J 6 bases, leaving 15 bases between the germline ends.

The chain employs TRBV19 and TRBJ2-2; D call uncertain. The CDR3 has 12 amino acids. The ends were cut back, 10 bases at V and 5 bases at J, with 11 bases in the middle. The V gene's germline CDR1 is LNHDA and CDR2 SQIVND (reference sequence). The CDR3 loop is CAIRTTTGELFF. CDR3 DNA sequence: TGTGCCATTCGTACTACGACCGGGGAGCTGTTTTTT.

The CDR3 loop reads CACRLGGQSNQPQHF. The CDR3 DNA is TGTGCCTGCCGTCTGGGAGGGCAAAGCAATCAGCCCCAGCATTTT. The chain couples TRBV28 to TRBJ1-5; D gene uncertain. V was shortened by 11 bases and J by 1 base, with 18 bases between the two germline ends. The length of the CDR3 is 15 residues. The germline V gene has CDR1 MDHEN and CDR2 SYDVKM.

This clone was detected only once. The chain employs TRBV18 and TRBJ2-7, with TRBD2 identical over 8 bases. V shed 2 bases and J 3 bases; nucleotides not matched to a gene: 6. This CDR3 contains 15 residues. Germline V gene sequence: CDR1 KGHSH, CDR2 LQKENI. The CDR3 sequence: CASSPKRGRYYEQYF. Here the CDR3 DNA reads TGTGCCAGCTCACCAAAGCGGGGGCGGTACTACGAGCAGTACTTC. Supplemented by reference TRBV18 and TRBJ2-7, the full variable domain reads NAGVMQNPRHLVRRRGQEARLRCSPMKGHSHVYWYRQLPEEGLKFMVYLQKENIIDESGMPKERFSAEFPKEGPSILRIQQVVRGDSAAYFCASSPKRGRYYEQYFGPGTRLTVT.

The CDR3 DNA follows: TGTGCCAGCAGTTTACGGGAGCCCACAGATACGCAGTATTTT. This codes for CASSLREPTDTQYF. The rearrangement uses TRBV27 and TRBJ2-3; D perhaps matches TRBD2 (6 bases). The germline V gene encodes CDR1 MNHEY and CDR2 SMNVEV (reference sequence). The CDR3 has 14 amino acids. V lost 2 bases to trimming and J lost 2 bases, with 8 bases between them.

Only one count was recorded for this clone. The chain joins TRBV4-1 to TRBJ1-1, with 7 bases identical to TRBD1. This CDR3 contains 14 residues. Germline V gene lookup returns CDR1 MGHRA and CDR2 YSYEKL. Trimming took 0 bases from V and 5 from J; bases not matched to a gene: 3. The CDR3 protein is CASSQEEGQTEAFF. The CDR3 DNA reads as TGCGCCAGCAGCCAAGAAGAGGGACAGACTGAAGCTTTCTTT.